This T cell receptor (beta chain) was obtained from a study of a mutant IDH1 vaccine in newly diagnosed glioma. TCRdb keeps only in-frame clones here, not all; method: immunoSEQ multiplex PCR. The table has under 65,000 clones, 70% to 80% seen once; the top ten hold 1.5% to 2%. The time point is: baseline, week 1 (first vaccination visit). Treatment indicated: pre-vaccination baseline after standard-of-care therapy. Germline values: CDR1 GTSNPN, CDR2 SVGIG (reference sequence). This CDR3 spans 14 amino acids. V shed 3 bases and J 2 bases; nucleotides not matched to a gene: 6. This receptor was taken from a woman aged 40-49 years with glioma. Sequencing used PBMCs, obtained from a glioma patient treated with radiotherapy, temozolomide or both. The chain uses TRBV30 and TRBJ1-2; 7 bases match TRBD1. The CDR3 sequence: CAWRRTGTNYGYTF. The CDR3 DNA is TGTGCCTGGAGACGGACAGGTACCAACTATGGCTACACCTTC.